There are a few counts of the clone carrying this T cell receptor (beta chain). What it recognizes is unknown. This entry is derived from a study of T-cell memory formation after mild COVID-19. Study in general: Each donor largely had its own TCR clusters. General study results and limits: CD4+ contracting clones were mainly CM and EM; CD8+ ones, EMRA. The authors left the SARS-CoV-2 specificity of second-wave clones peaking on day 37 unconfirmed.

CDR1 and CDR2 from the germline V gene are SGHNT and YYREEE (reference sequence). CDR3 length: 17 amino acids. Unmatched junction bases numbered 9, after V lost 4 bases and J lost 5 bases. 5'RACE primed from the constant segment yielded TCR alpha and TCR beta cDNA libraries bearing sample barcodes and UMIs. TCRdb redid the calling of the 5' RACE reads with MiXCR, one entry per CDR3 protein. The sample has 500,000 to 650,000 distinct CDR3 sequences; about 20% are singletons. The J gene is TRBJ2-5, the V gene TRBV5-4; 15 nucleotides match TRBD2. Sequencing was done on a sample of PBMCs or a T cell subset sorted from them (not recorded which). This clonotype originated in an adult woman who had mild COVID-19 (a few samples of this study predate the infection). Cell type and time point are not known. The CDR3 nucleotides read TGTGCCAGCAGCCCTGGACTAGCGGGGGGGCTGGAGGAGACCCAGTACTTC. It encodes CASSPGLAGGLEETQYF.